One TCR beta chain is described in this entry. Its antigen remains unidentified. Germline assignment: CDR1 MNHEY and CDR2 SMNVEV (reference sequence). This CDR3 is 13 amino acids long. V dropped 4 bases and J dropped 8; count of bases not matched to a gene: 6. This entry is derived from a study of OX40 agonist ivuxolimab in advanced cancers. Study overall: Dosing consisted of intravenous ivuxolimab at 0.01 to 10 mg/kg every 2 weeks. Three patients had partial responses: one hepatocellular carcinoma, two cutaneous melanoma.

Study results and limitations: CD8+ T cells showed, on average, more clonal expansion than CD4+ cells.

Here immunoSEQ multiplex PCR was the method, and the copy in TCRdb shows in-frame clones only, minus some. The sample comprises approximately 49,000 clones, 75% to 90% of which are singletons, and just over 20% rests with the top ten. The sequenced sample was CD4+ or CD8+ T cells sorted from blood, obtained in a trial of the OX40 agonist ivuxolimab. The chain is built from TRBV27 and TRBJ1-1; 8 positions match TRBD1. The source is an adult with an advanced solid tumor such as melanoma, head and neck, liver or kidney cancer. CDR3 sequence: CASSSGQASEAFF. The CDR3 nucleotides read TGTGCCAGCAGTTCGGGACAGGCCTCCGAAGCTTTCTTT.